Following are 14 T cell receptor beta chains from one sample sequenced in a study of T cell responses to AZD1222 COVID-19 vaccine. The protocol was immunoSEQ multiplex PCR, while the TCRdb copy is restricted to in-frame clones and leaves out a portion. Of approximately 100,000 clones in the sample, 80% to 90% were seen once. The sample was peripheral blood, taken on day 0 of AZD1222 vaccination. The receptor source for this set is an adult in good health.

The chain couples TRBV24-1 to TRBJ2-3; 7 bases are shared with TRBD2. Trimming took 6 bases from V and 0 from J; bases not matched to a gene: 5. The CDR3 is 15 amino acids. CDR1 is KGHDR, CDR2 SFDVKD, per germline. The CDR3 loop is CATSPGLGSTDTQYF. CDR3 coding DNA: TGTGCCACCAGTCCCGGACTAGGTAGCACAGATACGCAGTATTTT.

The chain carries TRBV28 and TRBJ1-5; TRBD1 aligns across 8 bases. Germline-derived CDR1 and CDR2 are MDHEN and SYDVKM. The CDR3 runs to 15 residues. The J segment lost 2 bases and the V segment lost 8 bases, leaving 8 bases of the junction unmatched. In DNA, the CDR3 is TGTGCCAGCGCGGACAGGGTTATTGGCAATCAGCCCCAGCATTTT. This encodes CASADRVIGNQPQHF.

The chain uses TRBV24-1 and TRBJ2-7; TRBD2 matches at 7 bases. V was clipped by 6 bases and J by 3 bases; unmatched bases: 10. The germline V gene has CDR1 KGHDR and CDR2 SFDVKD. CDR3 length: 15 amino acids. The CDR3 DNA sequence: TGTGCCACCAGTCCTACCCCTAGCGGTAGCTACGAGCAGTACTTC. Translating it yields CATSPTPSGSYEQYF.

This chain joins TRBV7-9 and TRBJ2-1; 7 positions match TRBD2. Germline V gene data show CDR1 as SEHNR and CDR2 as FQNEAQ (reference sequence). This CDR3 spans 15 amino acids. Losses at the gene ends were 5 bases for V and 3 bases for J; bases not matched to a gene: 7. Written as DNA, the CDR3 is TGTGCCAGCAGCCCACAGCGGGACCTCTACAATGAGCAGTTCTTC. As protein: CASSPQRDLYNEQFF. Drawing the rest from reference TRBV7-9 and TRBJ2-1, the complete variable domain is DTGVSQNPRHKITKRGQNVTFRCDPISEHNRLYWYRQTLGQGPEFLTYFQNEAQLEKSRLLSDRFSAERPKGSFSTLEIQRTEQGDSAMYLCASSPQRDLYNEQFFGPGTRLTVL.

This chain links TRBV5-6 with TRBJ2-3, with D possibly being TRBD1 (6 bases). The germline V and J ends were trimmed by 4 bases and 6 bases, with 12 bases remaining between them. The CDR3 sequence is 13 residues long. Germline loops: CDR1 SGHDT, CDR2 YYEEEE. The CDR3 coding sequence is TGTGCCAGCAGCCCACAGGGTTCCGATACGCAGTATTTT. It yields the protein CASSPQGSDTQYF.

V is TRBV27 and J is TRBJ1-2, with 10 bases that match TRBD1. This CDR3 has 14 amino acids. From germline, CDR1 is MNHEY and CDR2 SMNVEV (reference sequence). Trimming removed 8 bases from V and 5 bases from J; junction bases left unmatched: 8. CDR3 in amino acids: CASRWTGGPYGYTF. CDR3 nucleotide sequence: TGTGCCAGCCGCTGGACAGGGGGACCTTATGGCTACACCTTC.

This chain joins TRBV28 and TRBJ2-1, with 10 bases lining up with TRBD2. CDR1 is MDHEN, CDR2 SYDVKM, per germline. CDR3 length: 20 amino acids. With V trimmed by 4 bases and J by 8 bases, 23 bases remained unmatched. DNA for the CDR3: TGTGCCAGCAGTTCCCTCCATGACCTAGAACTAGCGGGAAAAAGGTATGAGCAGTTCTTC. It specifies CASSSLHDLELAGKRYEQFF.

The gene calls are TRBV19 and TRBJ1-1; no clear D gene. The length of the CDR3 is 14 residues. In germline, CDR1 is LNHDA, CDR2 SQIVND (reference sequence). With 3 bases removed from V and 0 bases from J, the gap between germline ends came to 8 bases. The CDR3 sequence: CASSMAGLNTEAFF. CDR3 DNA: TGTGCCAGTAGTATGGCGGGATTGAACACTGAAGCTTTCTTT.

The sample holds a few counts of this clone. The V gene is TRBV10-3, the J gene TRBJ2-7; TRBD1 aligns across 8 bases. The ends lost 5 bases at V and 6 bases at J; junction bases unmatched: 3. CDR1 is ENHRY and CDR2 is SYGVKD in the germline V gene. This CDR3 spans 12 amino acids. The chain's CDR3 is CAISLTGVEQYF. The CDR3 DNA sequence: TGTGCCATCAGTTTGACAGGGGTCGAGCAGTACTTC.

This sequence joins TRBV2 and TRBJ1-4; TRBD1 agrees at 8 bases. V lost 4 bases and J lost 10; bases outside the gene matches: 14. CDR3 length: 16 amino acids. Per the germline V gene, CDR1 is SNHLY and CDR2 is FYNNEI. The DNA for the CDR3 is TGTGCCAGCAGTGTCATTCCAGGGGGCGCGTCTCGAAAACTGTTTTTT. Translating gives CASSVIPGGASRKLFF. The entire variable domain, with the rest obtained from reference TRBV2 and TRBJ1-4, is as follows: EPEVTQTPSHQVTQMGQEVILRCVPISNHLYFYWYRQILGQKVEFLVSFYNNEISEKSEIFDDQFSVERPDGSNFTLKIRSTKLEDSAMYFCASSVIPGGASRKLFFGSGTQLSVL.

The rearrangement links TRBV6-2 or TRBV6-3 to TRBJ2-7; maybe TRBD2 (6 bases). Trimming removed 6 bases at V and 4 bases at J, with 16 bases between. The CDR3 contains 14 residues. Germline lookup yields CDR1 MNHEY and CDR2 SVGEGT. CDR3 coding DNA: TGTGCCAGCAGCATCGCGGGATTGGGTTACGAGCAGTACTTC. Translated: CASSIAGLGYEQYF.

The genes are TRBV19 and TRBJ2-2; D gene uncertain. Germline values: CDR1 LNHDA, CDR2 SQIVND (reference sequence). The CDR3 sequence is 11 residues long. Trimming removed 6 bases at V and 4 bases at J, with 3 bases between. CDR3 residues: CASRFTGELFF. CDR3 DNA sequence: TGTGCCAGTAGATTCACCGGGGAGCTGTTTTTT.

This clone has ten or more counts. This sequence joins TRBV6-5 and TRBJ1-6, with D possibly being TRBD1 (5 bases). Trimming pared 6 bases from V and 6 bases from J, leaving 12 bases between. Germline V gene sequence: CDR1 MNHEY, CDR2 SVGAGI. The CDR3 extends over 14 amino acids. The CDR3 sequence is CASRHRGSNSPLHF. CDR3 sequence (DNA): TGTGCCAGCAGGCACCGGGGGAGTAATTCACCCCTCCACTTT.

CDR3 nucleotides: TGTGCCAGCAGTTTAACTCTGGGAGCTAACTATGGCTACACCTTC. It is translated as CASSLTLGANYGYTF. V is TRBV28 and J is TRBJ1-2; D gene ambiguous. The CDR3 is made up of 15 amino acids. V shed 2 bases and J shed 0 bases, with 10 bases lying between them. CDR1 is MDHEN, CDR2 SYDVKM, per germline.